Detailed here is one T cell receptor (beta chain). Primers for the PCR totalled 60 Vbeta and 13 Jbeta. The table came from immunoSEQ multiplex PCR; TCRdb's copy has only in-frame clones and leaves some out. The table records under 200,000 clones, about 80% of them present only once. The data stem from a study of cytomegalovirus exposure and HLA in healthy donors. Sequencing was performed on PBMCs. This TCR was recovered from a woman in her forties or fifties in good health and CMV-seronegative.

CDR3 nucleotide sequence: TGTGCCACCAGCAGAGATTTTTTAGGGGACGAGCAGTACTTC. Translating gives CATSRDFLGDEQYF. This rearrangement joins TRBV15 to TRBJ2-7; D might be TRBD1 (5 bases). From germline, CDR1 is LNHNV and CDR2 YYDKDF (reference sequence). V was pared by 0 bases and J by 5 bases, with 11 bases between. CDR3 length: 14 amino acids.